Listed here are 8 T cell receptor beta chains from one sample, sequenced in a study of blood T cell repertoires in COVID-19. The assay was immunoSEQ multiplex PCR, and TCRdb's table has in-frame clones only and misses some. This sample carries 300,000 or so clones, about 82% of them seen once, and the ten largest clones take around 3.9%. Sequencing was performed on peripheral blood. These receptor sequences come from a woman aged 45-59 years with active or convalescent COVID-19.

The chain uses TRBV19 and TRBJ1-2; the D is unclear. CDR3 length: 14 amino acids. In germline, CDR1 is LNHDA, CDR2 SQIVND (reference sequence). Deletions cut 6 bases from V and 4 bases from J, with 15 bases between. The CDR3 DNA reads TGTGCCAGTAGCTCGGTGGACTCGGGCTATGGCTACACCTTC. As protein: CASSSVDSGYGYTF.

The V and J genes are TRBV7-9 and TRBJ2-2; the match to TRBD2 covers 12 bases. The CDR3 runs 17 residues. Germline V lookup: CDR1 SEHNR, CDR2 FQNEAQ (reference sequence). The V and J ends lost 5 bases and 1 base, in that order; junction bases with no gene match: 5. The DNA for the CDR3 is TGTGCCAGCAGCGTTCCGGGACTAGCGGGGAACACCGGGGAGCTGTTTTTT. Translation gives CASSVPGLAGNTGELFF.

As DNA, the CDR3 is TGTGCCAGCAGAACCAGGACGAGGGGGGGTAACTATGGCTACACCTTC. Translation gives CASRTRTRGGNYGYTF. J is TRBJ1-2 and V is TRBV19; D possibly corresponds to TRBD1 (6 bases). Trimming removed 9 bases at V and 1 base at J, with 21 bases between. Germline V CDR1 and CDR2: LNHDA, SQIVND (reference sequence). This CDR3 has 16 amino acids.

The CDR3 protein is CASSGTGPGELFF. The CDR3 nucleotides are TGTGCCAGCAGTGGAACAGGCCCCGGGGAGCTGTTTTTT. The chain joins TRBV25-1 to TRBJ2-2; D perhaps matches TRBD1 (5 bases). V dropped 4 bases and J dropped 6 bases, with 9 bases sitting between them. This CDR3 region has 13 residues. The germline gives CDR1 MGHDK, CDR2 SYGVNS.

The chain recombines TRBV4-1 with TRBJ1-6; D call uncertain. Germline lookup yields CDR1 MGHRA and CDR2 YSYEKL. The CDR3 totals 14 residues. Trimming shortened V by 4 bases and J by 8 bases, and 12 bases separated the two germline ends. CDR3 nucleotides: TGCGCCAGCAGCCGAGGGTTCACGGATTCACCCCTCCACTTT. Amino acids: CASSRGFTDSPLHF.

This chain uses TRBV23-1 with TRBJ2-5; 8 bases are shared with TRBD1. TRBV23-1 is an open reading frame, and its role is uncertain. The V and J ends lost 4 bases and 3 bases, in that order; junction bases with no gene match: 1. The CDR3 is 13 residues long. The CDR3 loop is CASSLTGEETQYF. DNA of the CDR3: TGCGCCAGCAGTCTGACAGGGGAAGAGACCCAGTACTTC.

The V and J genes are TRBV7-9 and TRBJ2-2; 7 nucleotides align to TRBD1. V was clipped by 8 bases and J by 2 bases; unmatched bases: 20. Germline V gives CDR1 SEHNR, CDR2 FQNEAQ (reference sequence). CDR3 length: 19 residues. This chain's CDR3 is CASLVGTENLLLNTGELFF. The CDR3 bases are TGTGCCAGCCTCGTGGGGACAGAGAACCTACTATTAAACACCGGGGAGCTGTTTTTT.

V usage is TRBV28 and J usage is TRBJ1-2, with D possibly being TRBD1 (6 bases). Germline lookup yields CDR1 MDHEN and CDR2 SYDVKM. Trimming removed 8 bases at V and 2 bases at J, with 18 bases between. The CDR3 is made up of 15 amino acids. The CDR3 loop is CASGSPQGKNYGYTF. In DNA form, the CDR3 reads TGTGCCAGCGGCTCCCCTCAGGGGAAAAACTATGGCTACACCTTC.